This note documents a single T cell receptor beta chain sequence. This sample is part of a study of blood T cell repertoires in COVID-19. V lost 3 bases and J lost 8; bases outside the gene matches: 10. The CDR3 has 16 amino acids. Per the germline V gene, CDR1 is MNHEY and CDR2 is SMNVEV (reference sequence). Data came from immunoSEQ multiplex PCR; TCRdb stores just in-frame clones and leaves some out. The data contain about 94,000 clones, over 70% of them seen just once; the ten biggest clones take up around 20%. The sequenced sample was peripheral blood. The chain joins TRBV27 to TRBJ1-5; 10 bases fit TRBD1. This clonotype was sampled from a human donor in a cohort sampled during active COVID-19. CDR3 bases: TGTGCCAGCAGTTTCAGGTGGGACAGGGGAGAGAAGCCCCAGCATTTT. Amino acid sequence: CASSFRWDRGEKPQHF.